Listed below are T cell receptor beta chains from one sample, sequenced in a study of kidney transplant recipient with SARS-CoV-2 infection. From the reads, TCRdb called clonotypes with MiXCR, one entry per CDR3 protein. The sample carries 200,000 to 300,000 distinct CDR3 sequences, 25% to 35% recorded once. Sequenced material: a blood sample, taken at baseline and on day 111 from a kidney transplant recipient. These receptors all stem from a male patient in his thirties who had COVID-19 and was a kidney transplant recipient. The graft donor may have contributed some T cells. The CDR3 runs from the conserved cysteine through the conserved F or W. The order of the fields is V gene, J gene, D gene, clone size, CDR3 DNA, CDR3 protein. A D gene is named only where the DNA matches it firmly. The listing skips clone size in some rows; elsewhere it reads once, few, many or a size class.

>TRBV11-3|TRBJ1-2|NA|many
TGTGCCAGCAGCTTCCTGGACGGGGGCGGCTACACCTTC
CASSFLDGGGYTF
>TRBV2|TRBJ2-1|TRBD2|many
TGTGCCAGCAGTAGGGCGGGGGGGAGGAATGAGCAGTTCTTC
CASSRAGGRNEQFF
>TRBV6-2/TRBV6-3|TRBJ1-2|NA|many
TGTGCCAGCAGTTGCAAATGCTGCATCGGAAAGACCTATGGCTACACCTTC
CASSCKCCIGKTYGYTF
>TRBV30|TRBJ1-6|NA|many
TGTGCCTGGGGTGGACTGGGACGGTATAATTCACCCCTCCACTTT
CAWGGLGRYNSPLHF
>TRBV6-5|TRBJ2-7|TRBD1|many
TGTGCCAGCACGACGCCGGGACAGGGGGCTATCGAGCAGTACTTC
CASTTPGQGAIEQYF
>TRBV25-1|TRBJ2-1|NA|many
TGTGCCAGCAGTAGAGCTCGTTTTGAGCAGTTCTTC
CASSRARFEQFF
>TRBV12-3/TRBV12-4|TRBJ2-5|NA|few
TGTGCCAGCAGTTTATCGGGTGTCTCGGAGACCCAGTACTTC
CASSLSGVSETQYF
>TRBV7-2|TRBJ1-5|NA|many
TGTGCCAGCAGCCCCAGCCCCCCTAATCAGCCCCAGCATTTT
CASSPSPPNQPQHF
>TRBV6-5|TRBJ1-1|NA|many
TGTGCCAGCAGGGGAGGAGCGGTGAACACTGAAGCTTTCTTT
CASRGGAVNTEAFF
>TRBV21-1|TRBJ2-3|NA|many
TGTGCCAGCAGTATTATCCTAGCTACAGTCATGCAAGATACGCAGTATTTT
CASSIILATVMQDTQYF
>TRBV11-3|TRBJ1-2|NA|many
TGTGCCAGCAGCTTAGAGCTCGATCTCGGAAAGACCTATGGCTACACCTTC
CASSLELDLGKTYGYTF
>TRBV6-2/TRBV6-3|TRBJ1-2|NA|many
TGTGCCAGCAGTCCTGAATACTGCATCGGAAAGACCTATGGCTACACCTTC
CASSPEYCIGKTYGYTF
>TRBV8-2|TRBJ2-6|NA|many
TGTGGCATACGGCAAAGGATAACACAAAGTCGGGCCAACGTCCTGACTTTC
CGIRQRITQSRANVLTF
>TRBV12-3/TRBV12-4|TRBJ1-5|TRBD1|once
TGTGCCAGCAGTTCCGGAACAGGGGGCTGGAATCAGCCCCAGCATTTT
CASSSGTGGWNQPQHF
>TRBV4-1|TRBJ1-2|NA|NA
TGCGCCAGCAGCCAAGATGGGATTATCGACTATGGCTACACCTTC
CASSQDGIIDYGYTF
>TRBV6-5|TRBJ1-4|NA|many
TGTGCCAGCAGTGCCTCGGGAACTAATGAAAAACTGTTTTTT
CASSASGTNEKLFF
>TRBV3-1|TRBJ1-1|TRBD1|many
TGTGCCAGCAGCCGAACCGGGACAGCCTTGAACACTGAAGCTTTCTTT
CASSRTGTALNTEAFF
>TRBV12-3/TRBV12-4|TRBJ1-5|NA|many
TGTGCCAGCAGCTTAAGGAGCAATCAGCCCCAGCATTTT
CASSLRSNQPQHF
>TRBV7-4|TRBJ1-2|NA|many
TGTGCCAGCAGCCCTTACATTTCAGCTCGAAAGACCTATGGCTACACCTTC
CASSPYISARKTYGYTF
>TRBV7-5|TRBJ1-2|NA|many
NA
CISVPESAGEVGKTYGYTF
>TRBV6-6|TRBJ2-5|NA|many
TGTGCCAGCAGTCCTCTAGAGACCCAGTACTTC
CASSPLETQYF
>TRBV11-2|TRBJ2-5|NA|NA
TGTGCCAGCAGCTTGTTTCAGGCGACCGGGGCCCAGTACTTC
CASSLFQATGAQYF
>TRBV6-2/TRBV6-3|TRBJ2-1|TRBD2|NA
TGTGCCAGCGGTTACCGGGTAGCGGGAGGGCCCAAGGAGCAGTTCTTC
CASGYRVAGGPKEQFF
>TRBV5-1|TRBJ1-2|NA|few
TGCGCCAGCGTAAAACGATCGGTTCGAAAGACCTATGGCTACACCTTC
CASVKRSVRKTYGYTF
>TRBV5-4|TRBJ2-7|NA|many
TGTGCCAGCAACGCAGGAGTGGGAGGTGGCGACGAGCAGTACTTC
CASNAGVGGGDEQYF
>TRBV28|TRBJ2-7|NA|NA
TGTGCCAGCAGTTTAGTCAGCCGCGAGCAGTACTTC
CASSLVSREQYF
>TRBV7-9|TRBJ1-1|TRBD1|NA
TGTGCCAGCGGCTTGCAGGGGGCAAGCACTGAAGCTTTCTTT
CASGLQGASTEAFF
>TRBV28|TRBJ1-6|TRBD1|many
TGTGCCAGCAGCAGGGACAGGGACGTTTCACCCCTCCACTTT
CASSRDRDVSPLHF
>TRBV5-4|TRBJ2-6|NA|many
TGTGCCAGCACCGGCGGAGTTAACCGGTACTCTGGGGCCAACGTCCTGACTTTC
CASTGGVNRYSGANVLTF
>TRBV11-1|TRBJ1-2|NA|many
TGTGCCAGCAGCTCAACATGTAAGGCTGGAAAGACCTATGGCTACACCTTC
CASSSTCKAGKTYGYTF
>TRBV6-5|TRBJ2-7|NA|many
TGTGCCAGCAGAAAGAGACAGGCACTCTCCTACGAGCAGTACTTC
CASRKRQALSYEQYF
>TRBV5-5|TRBJ1-2|NA|many
TGTGCCAGCAATTCCATTGTCTCGCGAAAGACCTATGGCTACACCTTC
CASNSIVSRKTYGYTF
>TRBV6-5|TRBJ1-2|NA|many
TGTGCCAGCAGTAAACTTGGGGAATGTAGAAAGACCTATGGCTACACCTTC
CASSKLGECRKTYGYTF
>TRBV19|TRBJ2-7|NA|many
TGTGCCAGTAGTCTGGGGCCGAGAGAGCAGTACTTC
CASSLGPREQYF
>TRBV14|TRBJ1-2|TRBD1|NA
TGTGCCAGCAGCCCACTCGGACAGGGGGAGCGCTATGGCTACACCTTC
CASSPLGQGERYGYTF
>TRBV5-1|TRBJ2-5|NA|many
TGCGCCAGCAGCCGCCTGGCTCCGGGACTCCTCTACCAAGAGACCCAGTACTTC
CASSRLAPGLLYQETQYF
>TRBV13|TRBJ2-1|NA|many
TGTGCCAGCAGCTTAGGCTGGGAGGAGTACAATGAGCAGTTCTTC
CASSLGWEEYNEQFF
>TRBV3-1|TRBJ2-1|TRBD2|few
TGTGCCAGCAGCCAGTCTCTAGCGGGTTACAATGAGCAGTTCTTC
CASSQSLAGYNEQFF
>TRBV2|TRBJ1-1|NA|many
TGTGCCAGCAGTTCTCGGGCGGCCGGGGACACTGAAGCTTTCTTT
CASSSRAAGDTEAFF
>TRBV6-5|TRBJ2-2|NA|many
TGTGCCAGCAGTTACCAGGCTGTCGGGGAGCTGTTTTTT
CASSYQAVGELFF
>TRBV20-1|TRBJ1-6|NA|many
TGCAGTGCCGTTAGGGGTTATAATTCACCCCTCCACTTT
CSAVRGYNSPLHF
>TRBV30|TRBJ1-3|NA|many
TGTGCCTGGAACACAGGTGCCAACTCTGGAAACACCATATATTTT
CAWNTGANSGNTIYF
>TRBV7-7|TRBJ1-2|NA|many
TGTGCCAGCAGCTCGACCCATAAGTGCCGAAAGACCTATGGCTACACCTTC
CASSSTHKCRKTYGYTF
>TRBV25-1|TRBJ1-2|NA|NA
TGTGCCAGCAGTTCCGAGGCAGAACTGGGAAGGACCTATGGCTACACCTTC
CASSSEAELGRTYGYTF
>TRBV7-9|TRBJ2-3|NA|few
TGTGCCAGCAGCTTATTCCCATGGGGTGGGGGCACAGATACGCAGTATTTT
CASSLFPWGGGTDTQYF
>TRBV30|TRBJ1-1|NA|many
TGTGCCTGGAGATGGGCGATGAACACTGAAGCTTTCTTT
CAWRWAMNTEAFF
>TRBV3-1|TRBJ2-5|NA|many
TGTGCCAGCAGCTGTATTGGTCCCATTTCTTTCTCTGAGACCCAGTACTTC
CASSCIGPISFSETQYF
>TRBV4-2|TRBJ2-1|NA|many
TGTGCCAGCAGCCAAGATCCCCAGGGGACCTACAATGAGCAGTTCTTC
CASSQDPQGTYNEQFF
>TRBV6-8|TRBJ1-2|NA|many
TGTGCCAGCAGTATCTCATTACGCTCTAGAAAGACCTATGGCTACACCTTC
CASSISLRSRKTYGYTF
>TRBV29-1|TRBJ2-1|NA|few
TGCAGCGTCCGACTAGGGGGGGGCTACAATGAGCAGTTCTTC
CSVRLGGGYNEQFF